This T cell receptor (beta chain) originates from a study of cytomegalovirus exposure and HLA in healthy donors. V lost 2 bases and J lost 8, with 12 bases in between. The CDR3 contains 13 residues. Per the germline V gene, CDR1 is SGHNT and CDR2 is YENEEA. The PCR used 60 Vbeta and 13 Jbeta primers. Clones were read by immunoSEQ multiplex PCR, and TCRdb kept only the in-frame ones, dropping some. The sample has fewer than 200,000 clones; 70% to 90% are singletons. The source of this sequence is a woman under 30 in good health and CMV-seronegative. The chain is built from TRBV11-3 and TRBJ1-1; a possible D gene is TRBD1 (5 bases). The sequenced material came from PBMCs. CDR3 nucleotide sequence: TGTGCCAGCAGCTTAACGGTTGGGGCAGAAGCTTTCTTT. As protein: CASSLTVGAEAFF. The full variable domain, rest sourced from reference TRBV11-3 and TRBJ1-1, is EAGVVQSPRYKIIEKKQPVAFWCNPISGHNTLYWYLQNLGQGPELLIRYENEEAVDDSQLPKDRFSAERLKGVDSTLKIQPAELGDSAVYLCASSLTVGAEAFFGQGTRLTVV.